This T cell receptor (beta chain) derives from a study of blood T cell repertoires in COVID-19. About the study: Sources were T cells, B-cell-depleted T cells, or PBMCs; the material itself was cDNA or gDNA.

Each participant's cohort was designated according to participant-reported clinical history. Per the study methods: Scientists estimated how many nucleated cells there were by amplifying reference gene primers. Profiled with immunoSEQ multiplex PCR; TCRdb holds only in-frame clones, not every one. V, J and clone size reflect that table, while D and trimming were determined from the DNA. Seen here are over 300,000 clones, roughly 90% observed once, and the top ten hold approximately 1%. The germline gives CDR1 KGHSH, CDR2 LQKENI. The V and J ends lost 1 base and 4 bases respectively, with 7 bases between them. The CDR3 is 13 residues long.

The material sequenced was PBMCs or T cells enriched from blood (not recorded which). The chain has TRBV18 and TRBJ2-5, with D hard to call. This receptor was obtained from a woman aged 25 to 39 with acute COVID-19. CDR3 bases: TGTGCCAGCTCACCACGTGGCGGAGAGACCCAGTACTTC. Protein sequence: CASSPRGGETQYF.